This T cell receptor beta chain stems from a study of cytotoxic CD8 clonotypes in ibrutinib-treated CLL. Whole-study findings and limits: Age-matched healthy donor levels were exceeded by baseline clonality, which tracked circulating CD8+ T-cell counts. Sustained-remission patients were sampled at different times than progressing patients were.

To note about this clone: What it recognizes is unknown.

Repertoires were generated with immunoSEQ multiplex PCR, while TCRdb's copy carries only in-frame clones and drops some. The sample gives about 310,000 clones, around four fifths of which show up once; about 6.3% is in the top ten. This sequence was found in a human donor with chronic lymphocytic leukemia. The sample consisted of PBMCs, taken before ibrutinib treatment.

CDR3 nucleotides: TGTGCCAGCAGCAAAGGAAGTAGGACAGGGGGCTGGAACTCTGAAGCTTTCTTT. It encodes CASSKGSRTGGWNSEAFF. The V gene is TRBV21-1, the J gene TRBJ1-1; the listed D gene, TRBD1, was not tested against the DNA. TRBV21-1 is annotated as a pseudogene. This CDR3 comprises 18 residues.